A selection of T cell receptor beta chains follows, all from one sample in a study of PD-1 blockade in classical Hodgkin lymphoma. The assay was immunoSEQ multiplex PCR, and TCRdb's table has in-frame clones only and misses some. Of approximately 9,300 clones listed, just under 75% are singletons. This specimen consisted of CD4+ T cells from blood, obtained at baseline. The receptors were gathered from a human donor with classical Hodgkin lymphoma. CDR3s include the opening cysteine and the closing phenylalanine or tryptophan. The D gene is left open where the match is weak. Size is stated for part of the rows, as once, few or many counts, or as a class when the clone is expanded.

TRBJ1-2,medium-sized,NA,TRBV23-1,CASSQWGRYYGYTF,TGCGCCAGCAGTCAATGGGGGCGGTACTATGGCTACACCTTC
TRBJ1-6,NA,NA,TRBV10-2,CASSATQGNGNSPLHF,TGCGCCAGCAGCGCAACTCAGGGTAACGGGAATTCACCCCTCCACTTT
TRBJ2-1,few,TRBD1,TRBV19,CASTPRDRLYNEQFF,TGTGCCAGTACCCCTCGGGACAGACTCTACAATGAGCAGTTCTTC
TRBJ2-1,medium-sized,NA,TRBV7-2,CASRSPGLSYNEQFF,TGTGCCAGCAGATCTCCGGGACTCTCCTACAATGAGCAGTTCTTC
TRBJ1-5,few,NA,TRBV30,CAWSPGLSQPQHF,TGTGCCTGGAGCCCGGGACTAAGTCAGCCCCAGCATTTT
TRBJ2-3,NA,TRBD1,TRBV19,CASSFYRGDTQYF,TGTGCCAGTAGTTTCTACAGGGGGGATACGCAGTATTTT
TRBJ2-7,NA,NA,TRBV18,CASSPRRGGYEQYF,TGTGCCAGCTCACCACGCAGGGGAGGCTACGAGCAGTACTTC
TRBJ2-7,once,TRBD2,TRBV4-1,CASSQDRTSGRYEQHF,TGCGCCAGCAGCCAAGATCGGACTAGCGGGAGGTACGAGCAGCACTTC
TRBJ1-3,NA,TRBD1,TRBV6-1,CASSEVGQGAPGNTIYF,TGTGCCAGCAGTGAAGTTGGACAGGGGGCGCCTGGAAACACCATATATTTT
TRBJ2-2,NA,TRBD1,TRBV5-1,CASSTGTGGTGELFF,TGCGCCAGCAGCACCGGGACAGGGGGAACCGGGGAGCTGTTTTTT
TRBJ1-2,once,NA,TRBV6-5,CASSSIDSRYGYTF,TGTGCCAGCAGTTCCATCGACAGCCGCTATGGCTACACCTTC
TRBJ2-3,NA,TRBD2,TRBV29-1,CSVEGSGRAWGTDTQYF,TGCAGCGTTGAAGGTAGCGGGAGGGCCTGGGGCACAGATACGCAGTATTTT
TRBJ1-4,NA,NA,TRBV9,CASSVGGAEKLFF,TGTGCCAGCAGCGTAGGGGGGGCAGAGAAACTGTTTTTT
TRBJ2-2,NA,TRBD2,TRBV28,CASSGSGRALAGELFF,TGTGCCAGTTCAGGGTCCGGGAGGGCTCTCGCCGGGGAGCTGTTTTTT
TRBJ1-2,NA,NA,TRBV6-5,CASSPSPSINYGYTF,TGTGCCAGCAGCCCCTCCCCCAGTATAAACTATGGCTACACCTTC
TRBJ2-7,NA,NA,TRBV7-2,CASSLLSAGPWPYEQHF,TGTGCCAGCAGCTTACTTTCGGCAGGTCCTTGGCCCTACGAGCAGCACTTC
TRBJ1-1,NA,TRBD1,TRBV5-1,CASSATGTGGRMNTEAFF,TGCGCCAGCAGCGCAACCGGGACAGGGGGCCGCATGAACACTGAAGCTTTCTTT
TRBJ2-5,NA,NA,TRBV10-3,CAISREETQYF,TGTGCCATCAGCAGGGAAGAGACCCAGTACTTC
TRBJ2-1,NA,TRBD1,TRBV5-1,CASSPQGTGVADEQFF,TGCGCCAGCAGCCCCCAGGGGACAGGGGTTGCCGATGAGCAGTTCTTC
TRBJ2-3,NA,NA,TRBV6-1,CASTRRGPGTDTQYF,TGTGCCAGCACTCGCCGAGGGCCTGGCACAGATACGCAGTATTTT
TRBJ2-1,NA,TRBD1,TRBV5-1,CASSLDGRQGSDQFF,TGCGCCAGCAGCTTGGATGGGCGACAGGGGTCAGATCAGTTCTTC
TRBJ2-3,once,NA,TRBV13,CASSLPSGRISTDTQYF,TGTGCCAGCAGCCTCCCCTCGGGGCGGATTAGCACAGATACGCAGTATTTT
TRBJ2-2,once,TRBD2,TRBV5-4,CASSVRLGTSGRGNTGELFF,TGTGCCAGCAGCGTGAGACTCGGGACTAGCGGGAGAGGGAACACCGGGGAGCTGTTTTTT
TRBJ1-5,few,NA,TRBV30,CAWSSLTGFNQPQHF,TGTGCCTGGAGTAGTTTGACAGGCTTCAATCAGCCCCAGCATTTT
TRBJ2-2,NA,TRBD1,TRBV13,CASSLFSGQGNTGELFF,TGTGCCAGCAGCTTATTTTCGGGACAGGGGAACACCGGGGAGCTGTTTTTT
TRBJ2-2,NA,TRBD2,TRBV19,CASSISASGSITGELFF,TGTGCCAGTAGTATCTCCGCTAGCGGGAGTATCACCGGGGAGCTGTTTTTT
TRBJ2-7,NA,NA,TRBV6-5,CASTTSPTDYEQYF,TGTGCCAGCACCACCAGCCCCACAGACTACGAGCAGTACTTC
TRBJ2-2,NA,NA,TRBV27,CATVRDTNTGELFF,TGTGCCACTGTCCGGGACACGAACACCGGGGAGCTGTTTTTT
TRBJ1-1,NA,NA,TRBV7-9,CASSPLQNTEAFF,TGTGCCAGCAGCCCCCTTCAGAACACTGAAGCTTTCTTT
TRBJ1-4,NA,NA,TRBV7-8,CASSRLRQTTNEKLFF,TGTGCCAGCAGCCGATTACGACAGACAACTAATGAAAAACTGTTTTTT
TRBJ1-1,NA,NA,TRBV5-7,CASSLALSTEAFF,TGTGCCAGCAGCTTGGCGCTGAGCACTGAAGCTTTCTTT
TRBJ2-7,NA,TRBD2,TRBV29-1,CSATSGSLGEQYF,TGCAGCGCAACTAGCGGGAGTTTAGGCGAGCAGTACTTC
TRBJ1-1,NA,NA,TRBV10-2,CASSASGRNTEAFF,TGCGCCAGCAGTGCCTCAGGGAGGAACACTGAAGCTTTCTTT
TRBJ2-7,NA,NA,TRBV11-3,CASSPGDSVYEQYF,TGTGCCAGCAGCCCGGGGGACAGCGTCTACGAGCAGTACTTC
TRBJ2-1,NA,NA,TRBV6-5,CASLSSPYNEQFF,TGTGCCAGCTTAAGCTCCCCTTACAATGAGCAGTTCTTC
TRBJ1-4,NA,TRBD1,TRBV28,CASSLNPGTGEKLFF,TGTGCCAGCAGTTTAAACCCCGGGACAGGGGAAAAACTGTTTTTT
TRBJ2-7,NA,NA,TRBV27,CASRSSQSYEQYF,TGTGCCAGCCGCTCTAGCCAATCCTACGAGCAGTACTTC
TRBJ1-2,once,NA,TRBV6-5,CASSYQTGYGYTF,TGTGCCAGCAGTTACCAGACAGGCTATGGCTACACCTTC